Each of the 27 T cell receptor beta chains below was sequenced from the same sample in a study of T cells after yellow fever vaccination. TCRdb fed the 5' RACE reads into MiXCR, producing one record per CDR3 protein. The table shows 500,000 to 650,000 distinct CDR3 sequences, with 17% occurring only once. The sample here was PBMCs, taken about 5 days after the first yellow fever vaccination. These TCRs come from a young man who received the YFV17D yellow fever vaccine.

This clonotype was counted only a few times. V gene TRBV4-1 combines with J gene TRBJ1-1; TRBD1 agrees at 8 bases. The CDR3 runs 15 residues. Germline lookup yields CDR1 MGHRA and CDR2 YSYEKL. The V and J ends lost 3 bases and 2 bases, in that order; junction bases with no gene match: 5. DNA for the CDR3: TGCGCCAGCAGCCATGACGGGACAGGAAACACTGAAGCTTTCTTT. It translates to CASSHDGTGNTEAFF.

The chain combines TRBV4-3 with TRBJ2-1; D may match TRBD1 or TRBD2 (5 bases each). V lost 2 bases and J 2 bases, leaving 10 bases between the germline ends. Germline CDR1 reads LGHNA; CDR2 reads YSLEER. The length of the CDR3 is 15 residues. This chain's CDR3 is CASSQRQRAYNEQFF. DNA of the CDR3: TGCGCCAGCAGCCAAAGACAGAGGGCCTACAATGAGCAGTTCTTC.

V usage is TRBV28 and J usage is TRBJ2-5; weak D call: TRBD2 (6 bases). The CDR3 consists of 15 residues. The germline CDR1 and CDR2 sequences are MDHEN and SYDVKM. Trimming shortened V by 11 bases and J by 3 bases, and 22 bases separated the two germline ends. The CDR3 is CAGTWGPGGEETQYF. The CDR3 DNA sequence: TGTGCCGGCACCTGGGGCCCCGGGGGTGAAGAGACCCAGTACTTC.

The J gene is TRBJ1-5, the V gene TRBV24-1, with D perhaps matching TRBD1 (5 bases). Germline V gene lookup returns CDR1 KGHDR and CDR2 SFDVKD. The length of the CDR3 is 13 residues. Trimming cost V 5 bases and J 7 bases, with 11 bases left between them. The CDR3: CATSVRGRQPQHF. The DNA for the CDR3 is TGTGCCACCAGTGTGAGGGGCCGCCAGCCCCAGCATTTT.

To note about this clonotype: Germline and junction disagree at one end, which may indicate a read error. The chain combines TRBV4-1 with TRBJ1-4, with 10 bases identical to TRBD1. The CDR3 has 16 amino acids. In germline, CDR1 is MGHRA, CDR2 YSYEKL. CDR3 nucleotide sequence: TGCGCCAGCAGCCAAGATCCTCCCGGGACAGGGGTTTTTTTGCTTTTT. Its translation is CASSQDPPGTGVFLLF.

This clonotype turned up a few times. J is TRBJ2-3 and V is TRBV5-1; maybe TRBD1 (6 bases). The CDR3 is 14 amino acids. The V gene lost 4 bases and the J gene lost 0 bases, with 9 bases spanning the gap. Germline V gene lookup returns CDR1 SGHRS and CDR2 YFSETQ. CDR3 nucleotides: TGCGCCAGCAGCACGGACAGTAGCACAGATACGCAGTATTTT. This sequence encodes CASSTDSSTDTQYF.

The chain combines TRBV29-1 with TRBJ2-3; D uncertain. Germline values: CDR1 SQVTM, CDR2 ANQGSEA. This CDR3 region has 10 residues. CDR3 residues: CSVFGDTQYF. The DNA for the CDR3 is TGCAGTGTCTTTGGAGATACGCAGTATTTT.

The rearrangement links TRBV11-2 to TRBJ2-5; weak D call: TRBD1 (6 bases). Per germline, CDR1 SGHAT and CDR2 FQNNGV. This CDR3 is 18 amino acids long. V was shortened by 8 bases and J by 3 bases, with 28 bases between the two germline ends. CDR3 residues: CASEPLAGQGSLEETQYF. In DNA, the CDR3 is TGTGCCAGCGAACCTCTCGCTGGGCAGGGGAGTTTGGAAGAGACCCAGTACTTC.

This clonotype has ten or more counts. The chain joins TRBV7-2 to TRBJ2-5, with 11 bases that match TRBD1. V shed 2 bases, J shed 2 bases, and the junction held 1 base outside the gene matches. Germline V gene sequence: CDR1 SGHTA, CDR2 FQGNSA. The CDR3 consists of 15 residues. In DNA form, the CDR3 reads TGTGCCAGCAGCTTACGGGACAGGGGGCAAGAGACCCAGTACTTC. This gives the protein CASSLRDRGQETQYF.

The chain carries TRBV4-1 and TRBJ2-2; D possibly matches TRBD1 or TRBD2 (5 bases each). Trimming took off 1 base at V and 6 bases at J, with 15 bases between the two ends. The germline V gene has CDR1 MGHRA and CDR2 YSYEKL. This CDR3 has 16 amino acids. The CDR3 reads CASSQVLEGIAGELFF. CDR3 nucleotide sequence: TGCGCCAGCAGCCAAGTCCTAGAGGGGATCGCCGGGGAGCTGTTTTTT.

J is TRBJ2-1 and V is TRBV12-3 or TRBV12-4, with 11 bases lining up with TRBD2. The length of the CDR3 is 17 residues. With V trimmed by 3 bases and J by 0 bases, 4 bases remained unmatched. CDR3: CASSFRTSGPSYNEQFF. CDR3 sequence (DNA): TGTGCCAGCAGTTTCAGGACTAGCGGGCCCTCCTACAATGAGCAGTTCTTC.

This clonotype was counted only a few times. The chain employs TRBV20-1 and TRBJ1-4; D is perhaps TRBD1 (5 bases). Germline V gene lookup returns CDR1 DFQATT and CDR2 SNEGSKA (reference sequence). This CDR3 is 14 amino acids long. V was clipped by 3 bases and J by 8 bases, with 16 bases between them. In DNA, the CDR3 is TGCAGTGCTAGTCTTTTGGGGGGTTGGGAAAAACTGTTTTTT. Amino acids: CSASLLGGWEKLFF.

This clonotype occurred a few times. The V call is TRBV24-1, the J call TRBJ1-2; 8 nucleotides agree with TRBD1. With V trimmed by 9 bases and J by 6 bases, 8 bases remained unmatched. This CDR3 comprises 13 residues. CDR1 and CDR2 (germline): KGHDR, SFDVKD. Written as DNA, the CDR3 is TGTGCCACCGGAGGACAGGGTTCCGATGGCTACACCTTC. As protein: CATGGQGSDGYTF.

This clonotype was recorded a few times. The junction does not match germline at one end; this may be a read error. The rearrangement links TRBV7-7 to TRBJ2-5; D call uncertain. Germline assignment: CDR1 SSHAT and CDR2 FNYEAQ (reference sequence). The CDR3 totals 13 residues. CDR3 region: CASSLILQETQYF. CDR3 nucleotides: TGTGCTAGCAGCTTAATTCTACAAGAGACCCAGTACTTC.

A few counts support this clonotype. The chain is built from TRBV18 and TRBJ2-4; D unresolved. The germline V gene encodes CDR1 KGHSH and CDR2 LQKENI. There are 15 residues in the CDR3. The germline V and J ends were trimmed by 0 bases and 6 bases, with 12 bases remaining between them. The CDR3, as DNA: TGTGCCAGCTCACCACCGAATGCCGAGCCAAACATTCAGTACTTC. Its protein is CASSPPNAEPNIQYF. Combining the CDR3 with reference TRBV18 and TRBJ2-4 gives the whole variable domain NAGVMQNPRHLVRRRGQEARLRCSPMKGHSHVYWYRQLPEEGLKFMVYLQKENIIDESGMPKERFSAEFPKEGPSILRIQQVVRGDSAAYFCASSPPNAEPNIQYFGAGTRLSVL.

This clonotype was counted only a few times. The junction departs from the called germline gene at one end, perhaps through a read error. This rearrangement joins TRBV7-2 to TRBJ2-1, with TRBD2 identical over 12 bases. The V gene's germline CDR1 is SGHTA and CDR2 FQGNSA. The CDR3 covers 12 residues. The CDR3 DNA sequence: TGTGCCAGCAGCTTACCTAGCGGGGGGGTCTGGTTC. As protein: CASSLPSGGVWF.

The rearrangement uses TRBV7-6 and TRBJ2-2; tentatively, D is TRBD1 or TRBD2 (6 bases each). This CDR3 is 15 amino acids long. Germline V gene lookup returns CDR1 SGHVS and CDR2 FNYEAQ. V was clipped by 3 bases and J by 4 bases, with 12 bases between them. The CDR3 is CASSFGGDGTGELFF. CDR3 nucleotide sequence: TGTGCCAGCAGCTTCGGGGGCGATGGCACCGGGGAGCTGTTTTTT.

The gene calls are TRBV5-1 and TRBJ2-3; D may be TRBD2 (6 bases). The CDR3 contains 18 residues. Germline V gene lookup returns CDR1 SGHRS and CDR2 YFSETQ. V lost 5 bases and J 0 bases, leaving 22 bases between the germline ends. The CDR3 DNA reads as TGCGCCAGCAGAAAAGTAGCGCGGGGAGCTACTAGCACAGATACGCAGTATTTT. Translated, it gives CASRKVARGATSTDTQYF.

The chain links TRBV30 to TRBJ2-3, with D hard to call. V lost 2 bases to trimming and J lost 4 bases, with 4 bases between them. Germline lookup yields CDR1 GTSNPN and CDR2 SVGIG (reference sequence). The CDR3 runs to 11 residues. The CDR3 protein is CAWSTADTQYF. The CDR3 DNA follows: TGTGCCTGGAGTACCGCAGATACGCAGTATTTT.

The chain couples TRBV9 to TRBJ2-7; D is possibly TRBD2 (6 bases). This CDR3 region has 15 residues. Germline V gene sequence: CDR1 SGDLS, CDR2 YYNGEE. Trimming took 4 bases from V and 0 from J, leaving 14 bases between them. CDR3 loop: CASSLRDGGSYEQYF. CDR3 DNA sequence: TGTGCCAGCAGCCTCCGGGACGGGGGCTCCTACGAGCAGTACTTC.

In its sample, this clonotype was seen once. V usage is TRBV20-1 and J usage is TRBJ1-1, with a weak D call TRBD1 (6 bases). With 4 bases removed from V and 10 bases from J, the gap between germline ends came to 10 bases. The CDR3 consists of 10 residues. The germline gives CDR1 DFQATT, CDR2 SNEGSKA (reference sequence). The CDR3 DNA is TGCAGTGCTACGAGGACAGCAGCTTTCTTT. The encoded protein is CSATRTAAFF.

The chain carries TRBV15 and TRBJ1-5; D possibly corresponds to TRBD1 (6 bases). This CDR3 region has 14 residues. Germline assignment: CDR1 LNHNV and CDR2 YYDKDF (reference sequence). V dropped 4 bases and J dropped 5 bases, with 12 bases sitting between them. CDR3 residues: CATSKGGGHQPQHF. CDR3 bases: TGTGCCACCAGCAAAGGGGGGGGACATCAGCCCCAGCATTTT.

This clonotype has more than one count but fewer than ten. The V call is TRBV7-2, the J call TRBJ1-2; 7 bases map to TRBD1. V trimming: 4 bases; J trimming: 3 bases; junction bases outside the gene matches: 5. The CDR3 is made up of 14 amino acids. The germline gives CDR1 SGHTA, CDR2 FQGNSA. The CDR3 loop reads CASSSRTGYYGYTF. As DNA, the CDR3 is TGTGCCAGCAGCTCTAGGACAGGATACTATGGCTACACCTTC.

Many counts were recorded for this clonotype. The chain employs TRBV20-1 and TRBJ2-1; TRBD1 matches at 8 bases. V lost 2 bases, J lost 7 bases, and 7 bases stayed unmatched. Germline V gene sequence: CDR1 DFQATT, CDR2 SNEGSKA (reference sequence). The CDR3 contains 14 residues. CDR3 loop: CSARFGQGKNEQFF. DNA of the CDR3: TGCAGTGCTAGATTCGGACAGGGAAAAAATGAGCAGTTCTTC.

The chain combines TRBV15 with TRBJ2-1; D gene uncertain. V lost 0 bases and J lost 10, with 10 bases in between. CDR3 length equals 13 residues. In germline, CDR1 is LNHNV, CDR2 YYDKDF (reference sequence). As DNA, the CDR3 is TGTGCCACCAGCAGAGATCCGAGTGGCGAGCAGTTCTTC. This translates into CATSRDPSGEQFF.

This clonotype was observed a few times. V gene TRBV3-1 combines with J gene TRBJ2-6; no definite D call. V was cut by 1 base and J by 0 bases, with 13 bases left in between. Germline values: CDR1 LGHDT, CDR2 YNNKEL (reference sequence). The CDR3 contains 18 residues. DNA for the CDR3: TGTGCCAGCAGCCAAGCTGGCGGACGGAGCTCTGGGGCCAACGTCCTGACTTTC. It codes for CASSQAGGRSSGANVLTF.

This clonotype has more than one count but fewer than ten. This rearrangement joins TRBV3-1 to TRBJ1-6, with D maybe TRBD1 (5 bases). V gave up 4 bases and J gave up 0 bases, with 7 bases separating them. The CDR3 covers 15 residues. The V gene's germline CDR1 is LGHDT and CDR2 YNNKEL (reference sequence). Here the CDR3 DNA reads TGTGCCAGCAGCCGACAGTTCTCCTATAATTCACCCCTCCACTTT. Its translation is CASSRQFSYNSPLHF.